One and the same sample provided the 10 T cell receptor beta chains below, sequenced in a study of cytomegalovirus exposure and HLA in healthy donors. Assay: immunoSEQ multiplex PCR; the TCRdb copy retains only in-frame clones and omits some. The data contain about 110,000 clones, 70% to 85% of them singletons. Sequenced sample: PBMCs. The receptors shown here come from a woman younger than 30 in good health and CMV-seronegative.

The chain employs TRBV5-8 and TRBJ1-1; 7 nucleotides align to TRBD1. Per the germline V gene, CDR1 is SGHTS and CDR2 is YDEGEE. This CDR3 spans 13 amino acids. Unmatched junction bases numbered 8, after V lost 4 bases and J lost 8 bases. The CDR3 nucleotides read TGTGCCAGCAGCCTCGACAGGGTTGCCGAAGCTTTCTTT. Its protein product is CASSLDRVAEAFF.

This clone has more than one count but fewer than ten. J is TRBJ2-3 and V is TRBV5-6; the D gene is possibly TRBD1 (6 bases). With 3 bases removed from V and 0 bases from J, the gap between germline ends came to 17 bases. The CDR3 is made up of 17 amino acids. Germline-derived CDR1 and CDR2 are SGHDT and YYEEEE. The CDR3 DNA sequence: TGTGCCAGCAGCTCGTACCGGACAGCTTCTAGCACAGATACGCAGTATTTT. It yields the protein CASSSYRTASSTDTQYF. Based on the CDR3 plus reference TRBV5-6 and TRBJ2-3, the full variable domain is DAGVTQSPTHLIKTRGQQVTLRCSPKSGHDTVSWYQQALGQGPQFIFQYYEEEERQRGNFPDRFSGHQFPNYSSELNVNALLLGDSALYLCASSSYRTASSTDTQYFGPGTRLTVL.

This clone has only a few counts. The chain carries TRBV7-9 and TRBJ1-6; 9 bases fit TRBD1. Losses at the gene ends were 3 bases for V and 6 bases for J; bases not matched to a gene: 9. The CDR3 extends over 17 amino acids. Per the germline V gene, CDR1 is SEHNR and CDR2 is FQNEAQ (reference sequence). The CDR3, as DNA: TGTGCCAGCAGCTTGGGGCCGGGACAGGGTCTTAATTCACCCCTCCACTTT. It encodes CASSLGPGQGLNSPLHF.

The CDR3 reads CASVSEQYF. DNA for the CDR3: TGTGCCAGCGTGAGCGAGCAGTACTTC. The chain has TRBV11-3 and TRBJ2-7, with no clear D. Trimming left V 8 bases short and J 6 bases short, with 5 bases between. In germline, CDR1 is SGHNT, CDR2 YENEEA. The CDR3 has 9 amino acids.

The chain couples TRBV5-1 to TRBJ2-7; D gene uncertain. Germline V CDR1 and CDR2: SGHRS, YFSETQ. The V end lost 1 base, the J end lost 2 bases, and 10 bases lay between the germline ends. The CDR3 is made up of 14 amino acids. The CDR3 spells CASSLLGTPYEQYF. Here the CDR3 DNA reads TGCGCCAGCAGCTTGTTGGGCACCCCCTACGAGCAGTACTTC.

This rearrangement joins TRBV10-3 to TRBJ1-2; TRBD1 matches 10 bases. Trimming at V came to 0 bases and at J to 8 bases, leaving 3 bases not matched to a gene. The CDR3 sequence is 14 residues long. In germline, CDR1 is ENHRY, CDR2 SYGVKD. The CDR3 region is CAISESGTGDGYTF. The CDR3 DNA reads TGTGCCATCAGTGAGTCCGGGACAGGGGACGGCTACACCTTC.

V is TRBV6-6 and J is TRBJ1-1, with D unclear. Germline V gene data show CDR1 as MNHNY and CDR2 as SVGAGI (reference sequence). The CDR3 runs to 14 residues. Trimming shortened V by 5 bases and J by 7 bases, and 17 bases separated the two germline ends. CDR3 amino acids: CASSPRFENGEAFF. The CDR3 coding sequence is TGTGCCAGCAGTCCGCGGTTCGAGAATGGTGAAGCTTTCTTT.

This clone was counted between two and nine times. V usage is TRBV5-1 and J usage is TRBJ2-1; 12 bases align to TRBD2. The CDR3 length is 16 residues. CDR1 SGHRS and CDR2 YFSETQ come from the germline V gene. The trim removed 1 base at V and 8 bases at J, leaving 7 bases unmatched. CDR3 loop: CASSLNLLAGGYEQFF. The CDR3 nucleotides read TGCGCCAGCAGCTTGAACCTCCTAGCGGGGGGGTATGAGCAGTTCTTC.

This clone occurred a few times. The rearrangement uses TRBV6-4 and TRBJ2-3; possibly TRBD1 for D (7 bases). The V and J ends lost 5 bases and 4 bases respectively, with 13 bases between them. The germline V gene encodes CDR1 MRHNA and CDR2 SNTAGT. CDR3 length: 14 residues. CDR3 nucleotides: TGTGCCAGCAGTCGGCAGGGGGGCCCAGATACGCAGTATTTT. Protein product: CASSRQGGPDTQYF.

This clone was found a few times. This sequence joins TRBV27 and TRBJ1-5; maybe TRBD1 (6 bases). Germline CDR1 reads MNHEY; CDR2 reads SMNVEV (reference sequence). The CDR3 spans 14 residues. Trimming removed 5 bases at V and 4 bases at J, with 12 bases between. The CDR3 spells CASSLGTPNQPQHF. The CDR3 DNA is TGTGCCAGCAGTCTCGGGACACCTAATCAGCCCCAGCATTTT.